This is a list of T cell receptor beta chains from one sample in a study of T cell repertoires in cytomegalovirus infection. In TCRdb, the reads were re-called with MiXCR into one record per CDR3 protein. This table holds approximately 500,000 distinct CDR3 sequences, about 11% found once. Sequencing used PBMCs. The origin of the receptors is a human donor in good health (CMV status not recorded). Some clones in this sample may be carry-over from other donors' samples. Each CDR3 is given with its conserved first and last residue. Fields, in order: clone size, J gene, V gene, D gene, CDR3 protein, CDR3 DNA. A D gene is named only where the DNA matches it firmly. The size entry is marked missing in some rows and otherwise reads once, few, many or a size class.

clone_size: many
j_call: TRBJ2-7
v_call: TRBV7-2
d_call: TRBD1
cdr3_aa: CASSSNRGLEQYF
cdr3_nt: TGTGCCAGCAGTTCCAACAGGGGCCTCGAGCAGTACTTC

clone_size: many
j_call: TRBJ1-6
v_call: TRBV12-3/TRBV12-4
d_call: -
cdr3_aa: CASSSLKRDSPLHF
cdr3_nt: TGTGCCAGCAGTTCCCTGAAGAGGGATTCACCCCTCCACTTT

clone_size: many
j_call: TRBJ1-3
v_call: TRBV7-2
d_call: -
cdr3_aa: CASSLGWGAGNTIYF
cdr3_nt: TGTGCCAGCAGCTTGGGTTGGGGAGCTGGAAACACCATATATTTT

clone_size: few
j_call: TRBJ1-1
v_call: TRBV19
d_call: -
cdr3_aa: CASREDLEAFF
cdr3_nt: TGTGCCAGTAGAGAGGACCTTGAAGCTTTCTTT

clone_size: many
j_call: TRBJ1-1
v_call: TRBV5-1
d_call: TRBD1
cdr3_aa: CASSQRDRGASNTEAFF
cdr3_nt: TGCGCCAGCAGCCAGCGGGACAGGGGGGCCAGTAACACTGAAGCTTTCTTT

clone_size: -
j_call: TRBJ1-5
v_call: TRBV20-1
d_call: TRBD1
cdr3_aa: CSARETGQGAGQPQHF
cdr3_nt: TGCAGTGCTAGAGAAACGGGACAGGGGGCTGGTCAGCCCCAGCATTTT

clone_size: many
j_call: TRBJ2-7
v_call: TRBV19
d_call: -
cdr3_aa: CASRPYSSNSYEQYF
cdr3_nt: TGTGCCAGTAGGCCGTACAGCTCTAACTCCTACGAGCAGTACTTC

clone_size: many
j_call: TRBJ2-1
v_call: TRBV12-3/TRBV12-4
d_call: -
cdr3_aa: CASTAGPSYNEQFF
cdr3_nt: TGTGCCAGCACGGCGGGTCCTTCCTACAATGAGCAGTTCTTC

clone_size: -
j_call: TRBJ2-2
v_call: TRBV28
d_call: -
cdr3_aa: CASTSPDRSNTGELFF
cdr3_nt: TGTGCCAGCACCTCGCCGGACAGAAGTAACACCGGGGAGCTGTTTTTT

clone_size: many
j_call: TRBJ2-7
v_call: TRBV10-3
d_call: TRBD1
cdr3_aa: CAISDSIRQGNEQYF
cdr3_nt: TGTGCCATCAGTGACAGTATCCGACAGGGGAACGAGCAGTACTTC

clone_size: few
j_call: TRBJ2-5
v_call: TRBV6-2/TRBV6-3
d_call: TRBD1
cdr3_aa: CASSYLSPTGMGETQYF
cdr3_nt: TGTGCCAGCAGTTACTTGAGTCCGACAGGGATGGGAGAGACCCAGTACTTC

clone_size: many
j_call: TRBJ2-4
v_call: TRBV19
d_call: -
cdr3_aa: CASRERENIQYF
cdr3_nt: TGTGCCAGTAGGGAGAGGGAAAACATTCAGTACTTC

clone_size: few
j_call: TRBJ1-3
v_call: TRBV23-1
d_call: -
cdr3_aa: CASSQGRMSSGNTIYF
cdr3_nt: TGCGCCAGCAGTCAGGGACGCATGTCCTCTGGAAACACCATATATTTT

clone_size: few
j_call: TRBJ2-3
v_call: TRBV29-1
d_call: -
cdr3_aa: CSVGLGDTQYF
cdr3_nt: TGCAGCGTTGGACTGGGAGATACGCAGTATTTT

clone_size: many
j_call: TRBJ2-7
v_call: TRBV2
d_call: -
cdr3_aa: CASSSSGISTYEQYF
cdr3_nt: TGTGCCAGCAGTTCGAGCGGAATTAGCACCTACGAGCAGTACTTC

clone_size: many
j_call: TRBJ2-2
v_call: TRBV20-1
d_call: TRBD2
cdr3_aa: CSARGLAGEGTGELFF
cdr3_nt: TGCAGTGCTAGAGGACTAGCGGGGGAAGGTACCGGGGAGCTGTTTTTT

clone_size: few
j_call: TRBJ1-1
v_call: TRBV30
d_call: TRBD1
cdr3_aa: CAWSVRRDSRLNTEAFF
cdr3_nt: TGTGCCTGGAGTGTACGCCGGGACAGCCGTCTGAACACTGAAGCTTTCTTT

clone_size: many
j_call: TRBJ2-3
v_call: TRBV19
d_call: -
cdr3_aa: CASNLGPQRPADTQYF
cdr3_nt: TGTGCCAGTAATCTCGGACCCCAGCGCCCGGCAGATACGCAGTATTTT

clone_size: few
j_call: TRBJ2-5
v_call: TRBV2
d_call: -
cdr3_aa: CASSTQGETQYF
cdr3_nt: TGTGCCAGCAGCACTCAGGGAGAGACCCAGTACTTC

clone_size: many
j_call: TRBJ2-1
v_call: TRBV6-1
d_call: TRBD1
cdr3_aa: CASSRERGRGLNEQFF
cdr3_nt: TGTGCCAGCAGTAGGGAGAGGGGCAGGGGGCTCAATGAGCAGTTCTTC

clone_size: many
j_call: TRBJ1-6
v_call: TRBV11-2
d_call: -
cdr3_aa: CASSLALGARNSPLHF
cdr3_nt: TGTGCCAGCAGCTTAGCCCTCGGAGCGAGGAATTCACCCCTCCACTTT

clone_size: few
j_call: TRBJ2-3
v_call: TRBV19
d_call: -
cdr3_aa: CASSIPGETGTDTQYF
cdr3_nt: TGTGCCAGTAGTATTCCAGGGGAGACCGGCACAGATACGCAGTATTTT

clone_size: many
j_call: TRBJ2-7
v_call: TRBV11-2
d_call: -
cdr3_aa: CASSLGIAYEQYF
cdr3_nt: TGTGCCAGCAGCTTAGGCATCGCTTACGAGCAGTACTTC

clone_size: many
j_call: TRBJ1-1
v_call: TRBV3-1
d_call: TRBD1
cdr3_aa: CASSLEMTGGSEAFF
cdr3_nt: TGTGCCAGCAGCCTCGAAATGACAGGGGGATCTGAAGCTTTCTTT

clone_size: -
j_call: TRBJ2-2
v_call: TRBV20-1
d_call: -
cdr3_aa: CSARDPVNTGELFF
cdr3_nt: TGCAGTGCTAGAGATCCGGTGAACACCGGGGAGCTGTTTTTT

clone_size: many
j_call: TRBJ2-7
v_call: TRBV7-9
d_call: TRBD2
cdr3_aa: CASNAGLAKEQYF
cdr3_nt: TGTGCCAGCAACGCGGGACTAGCGAAAGAGCAGTACTTC

clone_size: many
j_call: TRBJ2-7
v_call: TRBV10-3
d_call: -
cdr3_aa: CAISDGSYEQYF
cdr3_nt: TGTGCCATCAGTGATGGGAGCTACGAGCAGTACTTC

clone_size: many
j_call: TRBJ2-7
v_call: TRBV20-1
d_call: TRBD2
cdr3_aa: CSVWEREASYEQYF
cdr3_nt: TGCAGTGTATGGGAGCGGGAGGCCTCCTACGAGCAGTACTTC

clone_size: many
j_call: TRBJ2-7
v_call: TRBV6-5
d_call: -
cdr3_aa: CASSPTQGILGEQYF
cdr3_nt: TGTGCCAGCAGTCCTACACAGGGAATCCTAGGCGAGCAGTACTTC

clone_size: many
j_call: TRBJ2-5
v_call: TRBV11-1
d_call: TRBD2
cdr3_aa: CASSLLAGGQETQYF
cdr3_nt: TGTGCCAGCAGCTTGCTAGCGGGGGGTCAAGAGACCCAGTACTTC

clone_size: few
j_call: TRBJ1-4
v_call: TRBV3-1
d_call: -
cdr3_aa: CASNSGYATNEKLFF
cdr3_nt: TGTGCCAGCAACTCCGGGTATGCAACTAATGAAAAACTGTTTTTT

clone_size: many
j_call: TRBJ2-7
v_call: TRBV13
d_call: TRBD2
cdr3_aa: CASSYPGLAGEQYF
cdr3_nt: TGTGCCAGCAGCTACCCGGGACTAGCTGGTGAGCAGTACTTC

clone_size: few
j_call: TRBJ2-7
v_call: TRBV7-9
d_call: -
cdr3_aa: CASSSGGGDRAEQYF
cdr3_nt: TGTGCCAGCAGCTCCGGGGGAGGAGATAGGGCCGAGCAGTACTTC

clone_size: -
j_call: TRBJ1-5
v_call: TRBV27
d_call: -
cdr3_aa: CASSLGISPNQPQHF
cdr3_nt: TGTGCCAGCAGTTTGGGAATTAGCCCTAATCAGCCCCAGCATTTT

clone_size: many
j_call: TRBJ1-2
v_call: TRBV7-8
d_call: -
cdr3_aa: CASSASSGSSYGYTF
cdr3_nt: TGTGCCAGCAGCGCGTCGTCAGGGTCAAGCTATGGCTACACCTTC

clone_size: few
j_call: TRBJ2-7
v_call: TRBV10-3
d_call: TRBD1
cdr3_aa: CAIRTGESYEQYF
cdr3_nt: TGTGCCATCAGGACAGGGGAATCCTACGAGCAGTACTTC

clone_size: many
j_call: TRBJ1-2
v_call: TRBV12-3/TRBV12-4
d_call: -
cdr3_aa: CASSLRTSGYTF
cdr3_nt: TGTGCCAGCAGTTTGAGAACGTCAGGCTACACCTTC

clone_size: -
j_call: TRBJ2-7
v_call: TRBV7-2
d_call: -
cdr3_aa: CASSLGPRGQYF
cdr3_nt: TGTGCCAGCAGCTTAGGTCCTCGAGGGCAGTACTTC

clone_size: once
j_call: TRBJ1-1
v_call: TRBV3-1
d_call: -
cdr3_aa: CASRGTDVEAFF
cdr3_nt: TGTGCCAGCAGGGGGACTGATGTTGAAGCTTTCTTT

clone_size: many
j_call: TRBJ1-4
v_call: TRBV15
d_call: TRBD1
cdr3_aa: CATARQGLSWTNEKLFF
cdr3_nt: TGTGCCACCGCCCGACAGGGACTATCCTGGACTAATGAAAAACTGTTTTTT

clone_size: once
j_call: TRBJ1-3
v_call: TRBV5-1
d_call: -
cdr3_aa: CASSLGEPTGNTIYF
cdr3_nt: TGCGCCAGCAGCTTGGGGGAACCCACTGGAAACACCATATATTTT

clone_size: few
j_call: TRBJ2-2
v_call: TRBV29-1
d_call: -
cdr3_aa: CSVGTGGELFF
cdr3_nt: TGCAGCGTTGGGACTGGCGGGGAGCTGTTTTTT

clone_size: many
j_call: TRBJ2-3
v_call: TRBV30
d_call: -
cdr3_aa: CAWSPWTVERTQYF
cdr3_nt: TGTGCCTGGAGTCCTTGGACGGTCGAGAGGACGCAGTATTTT

clone_size: many
j_call: TRBJ2-7
v_call: TRBV7-4
d_call: TRBD2
cdr3_aa: CASSPSGLAGAYEQYF
cdr3_nt: TGTGCCAGCAGCCCATCTGGATTAGCGGGGGCCTACGAGCAGTACTTC

clone_size: many
j_call: TRBJ1-1
v_call: TRBV6-1
d_call: -
cdr3_aa: CASTREVNTEAFF
cdr3_nt: TGTGCCAGCACACGAGAGGTGAACACTGAAGCTTTCTTT

clone_size: -
j_call: TRBJ1-6
v_call: TRBV19
d_call: -
cdr3_aa: CASSIRGNNSPLHF
cdr3_nt: TGTGCCAGTAGTATAAGGGGGAACAATTCACCCCTCCACTTT

clone_size: -
j_call: TRBJ2-7
v_call: TRBV20-1
d_call: TRBD2
cdr3_aa: CSARTSGMSYEQYF
cdr3_nt: TGCAGTGCGCGGACTAGCGGGATGTCCTACGAGCAGTACTTC

clone_size: many
j_call: TRBJ1-5
v_call: TRBV28
d_call: -
cdr3_aa: CASRFRGGSNQPQHF
cdr3_nt: TGTGCCAGCAGATTCAGGGGAGGGAGCAATCAGCCCCAGCATTTT

clone_size: few
j_call: TRBJ2-7
v_call: TRBV20-1
d_call: -
cdr3_aa: CSASQDSLGQYF
cdr3_nt: TGCAGTGCTAGTCAAGACAGTCTAGGGCAGTACTTC

clone_size: many
j_call: TRBJ2-7
v_call: TRBV27
d_call: TRBD1
cdr3_aa: CASSAGTGDYEQYF
cdr3_nt: TGTGCCAGCAGTGCCGGGACAGGGGACTACGAGCAGTACTTC

clone_size: -
j_call: TRBJ1-1
v_call: TRBV6-5
d_call: -
cdr3_aa: CASSFLGRNTEAFF
cdr3_nt: TGTGCCAGCAGTTTCCTGGGGCGTAACACTGAAGCTTTCTTT

clone_size: many
j_call: TRBJ2-2
v_call: TRBV7-9
d_call: TRBD2
cdr3_aa: CASRPPGLAPTGELFF
cdr3_nt: TGTGCCAGCAGGCCACCGGGACTAGCACCCACCGGGGAGCTGTTTTTT

clone_size: many
j_call: TRBJ1-5
v_call: TRBV7-9
d_call: -
cdr3_aa: CASSLGGGFNQPQHF
cdr3_nt: TGTGCCAGCAGCTTGGGCGGCGGTTTTAATCAGCCCCAGCATTTT

clone_size: -
j_call: TRBJ2-7
v_call: TRBV6-5
d_call: TRBD1
cdr3_aa: CASSYSGTGGSEQYF
cdr3_nt: TGTGCCAGCAGTTACTCGGGGACAGGGGGTTCCGAGCAGTACTTC

clone_size: -
j_call: TRBJ1-1
v_call: TRBV18
d_call: -
cdr3_aa: CASSPPDGWGTEAFF
cdr3_nt: TGTGCCAGCTCACCACCTGACGGCTGGGGCACTGAAGCTTTCTTT